This is a list of T cell receptor beta chains from one sample in a study of blood T cells in healthy people across ages. Each CDR3 protein gets one entry after TCRdb re-called the 5' RACE reads with MiXCR. The sample lists 710,000 or so distinct CDR3 sequences, about 34% occurring once. What was sequenced was blood. These receptors were taken from a woman over 75 in good health. CDR3s leave out the opening cysteine and the closing phenylalanine or tryptophan. D genes are given only for firm matches.

len | d_gene | j_gene | v_gene | CDR3aa
13 | TRBD1 | TRBJ1-1 | TRBV20-1 | SARRTGQGFTEAF
16 | - | TRBJ2-5 | TRBV6-2/TRBV6-3 | ASSYSMIQGGFGETQY
15 | TRBD2 | TRBJ2-3 | TRBV6-6 | TSSYAGLAESTDTQY
11 | - | TRBJ1-2 | TRBV30 | AWTLTDTYGYT
10 | - | TRBJ2-5 | TRBV20-1 | RATGRGETQY
13 | TRBD1 | TRBJ2-1 | TRBV12-3/TRBV12-4 | ASSSGQGIYNEQF
14 | TRBD2 | TRBJ2-5 | TRBV11-2 | ASSLSSGGLQETQY
12 | - | TRBJ1-1 | TRBV10-2 | ASISTGMNTEAF
14 | - | TRBJ2-1 | TRBV6-1 | ASSERGGSSYNEQF
11 | - | TRBJ1-2 | TRBV12-3/TRBV12-4 | ASSPGLVYGYT
13 | TRBD2 | TRBJ2-7 | TRBV12-3/TRBV12-4 | ASTISSSGASYQY
11 | TRBD1 | TRBJ1-1 | TRBV30 | AWSTRGRSEAF
12 | - | TRBJ2-5 | TRBV5-1 | ASSLMPGWETQY
13 | - | TRBJ2-1 | TRBV19 | ASSMDYNSYNEQF
16 | TRBD2 | TRBJ2-2 | TRBV5-1 | ASSHGLAGGQNTGELF
12 | TRBD2 | TRBJ2-2 | TRBV7-2 | ASSPTSVTGELF
12 | - | TRBJ2-1 | TRBV20-1 | SATPGVAYNEQF
13 | - | TRBJ2-7 | TRBV4-2 | ASSQDGSVGYEQY
13 | - | TRBJ1-1 | TRBV20-1 | SARDLGFAGNEAF
10 | - | TRBJ2-1 | TRBV5-1 | ASSFNPNEQF
17 | TRBD2 | TRBJ2-3 | TRBV12-3/TRBV12-4 | ASSPPRVGTSGRADTQY
13 | - | TRBJ2-1 | TRBV5-1 | ASSIGGGSYNEQF
13 | TRBD2 | TRBJ2-5 | TRBV4-2 | ASSQDRGGQETQY
10 | TRBD2 | TRBJ2-1 | TRBV29-1 | SGRGGYNEQF
12 | - | TRBJ2-3 | TRBV6-6 | AGGGGRPTDTQY
14 | TRBD2 | TRBJ2-1 | TRBV6-5 | ASSYSSGGSYNEQF
12 | - | TRBJ1-2 | TRBV4-1 | ASSQGRAIYGYT
14 | - | TRBJ1-2 | TRBV25-1 | ASSDEWTAANYGYT
13 | TRBD2 | TRBJ2-1 | TRBV29-1 | SGGLLAGSYNEQF
13 | - | TRBJ2-7 | TRBV7-9 | ASSLGPKSSYEQY
11 | - | TRBJ2-5 | TRBV20-1 | SARIAGAETQY
12 | - | TRBJ1-2 | TRBV5-5 | ASSLPRGREGYT
13 | - | TRBJ2-5 | TRBV7-9 | ASSSTWEGVETQY
13 | - | TRBJ2-6 | TRBV20-1 | GSWAASSGANVLT
8 | - | TRBJ1-1 | TRBV30 | ARGRIEAF
12 | TRBD1 | TRBJ1-4 | TRBV20-1 | SPYNRGTNEKLF
11 | - | TRBJ2-7 | TRBV7-2 | ASSPRPDRGQY